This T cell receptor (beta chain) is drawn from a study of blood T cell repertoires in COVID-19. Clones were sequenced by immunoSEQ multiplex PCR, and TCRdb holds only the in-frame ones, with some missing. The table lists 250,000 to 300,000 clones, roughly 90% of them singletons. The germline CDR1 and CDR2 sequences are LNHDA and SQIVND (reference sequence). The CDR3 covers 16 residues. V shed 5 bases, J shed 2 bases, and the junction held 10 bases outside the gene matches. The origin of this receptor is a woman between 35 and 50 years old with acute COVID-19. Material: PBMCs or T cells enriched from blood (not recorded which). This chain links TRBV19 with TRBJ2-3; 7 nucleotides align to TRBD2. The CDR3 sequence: CASSLGASGYTDTQYF. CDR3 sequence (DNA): TGTGCCAGTAGTCTCGGCGCTAGCGGCTACACAGATACGCAGTATTTT.